This is a list of T cell receptor beta chains from one sample in a study of tumor-infiltrating lymphocytes in primary liver carcinoma. TCRdb ran MiXCR on the multiplex PCR reads and lists one entry per CDR3 protein. The table records around 32,000 distinct CDR3 sequences, about 79% of them present only once. The specimen sequenced was liver tumor tissue from sampling region 5. The source is a man aged 40-55 years with primary liver carcinoma and hepatitis B virus infection. Each CDR3 is given with its conserved first and last residue. D genes are given only for firm matches. Not all rows give a size; the values are once, few, many and, for expanded clones, a class.

len | abundance | j_gene | v_gene | d_gene | CDR3nt | CDR3aa
18 | once | TRBJ2-3 | TRBV4-2 | TRBD2 | TGTGTCAGCAGCCAAGTGGCGCCTCTAGCGGGAGCGACAGATACGCGGTATTTT | CVSSQVAPLAGATDTRYF
13 | . | TRBJ2-7 | TRBV4-2 | . | TGTGCTAGCAGCCAAGGACATGGCTACGAACAGTACTTC | CASSQGHGYEQYF
17 | . | TRBJ2-1 | TRBV7-9 | . | TGTGCCAACAGCTTACCATATCAGGGGCCTAAAACAAATTGGCAGTTCTTC | CANSLPYQGPKTNWQFF
14 | . | TRBJ2-7 | TRBV11-2 | . | TGTGTCAGCAGTTCTCGGATAGGGGGCTACGAGCAGTACTTC | CVSSSRIGGYEQYF
19 | . | TRBJ2-1 | TRBV11-2 | TRBD2 | TGTGCCAGCAGCTTAGATGGGCGAACCAGCGGGACCCTTTACAATGAGGAGTTCTTC | CASSLDGRTSGTLYNEEFF
16 | . | TRBJ2-5 | TRBV11-2 | TRBD2 | TGTGCCAGCAGCTTAGGACTAGCGGGAGACCAAGAGACCCAGTACTTC | CASSLGLAGDQETQYF
13 | . | TRBJ2-5 | TRBV11-2 | . | TGTGCCAATAGCTTAGTTCTGGAAGAGATCCAGTACTTC | CANSLVLEEIQYF
15 | . | TRBJ2-1 | TRBV7-9 | . | TGTGTCAGCAGCTTTGGGGTGAGCTCCTACAATGAGAAGTTCTTC | CVSSFGVSSYNEKFF
16 | . | TRBJ2-2 | TRBV5-6 | TRBD2 | TGTGGCAGCAGCCTCGGGCGGGAGAGAGCGGCCGGGGAGCTGTTTTTC | CGSSLGRERAAGELFF
17 | . | TRBJ2-6 | TRBV11-2 | TRBD2 | TGTGCCAGCACCCGACTAGCAGGAGGGCTTGGGTCCAACGTCCTGACTTTC | CASTRLAGGLGSNVLTF
16 | . | TRBJ2-2 | TRBV28 | . | TGTGTCAGCAGTTTAGGGGTAGGGGAGAACACCGGGGAGCTGCTTTTT | CVSSLGVGENTGELLF
15 | . | TRBJ2-2 | TRBV5-1 | TRBD2 | TGCGCCAGCAGCTTGACAGCGGGAGAAACCAGGGAGCTGTCTTTT | CASSLTAGETRELSF
17 | . | TRBJ2-2 | TRBV11-2 | . | TGTGCCAACAGCTTAGCATTAGGAGGAGCGAACACCGGGGAACTGTTGTTT | CANSLALGGANTGELLF
14 | few | TRBJ2-3 | TRBV12-5 | . | TGTGCTAGTGTCGACCAACTGGGAGTGCATACGCAGTATTTT | CASVDQLGVHTQYF
13 | . | TRBJ1-2 | TRBV11-2 | . | TGCGCTAGCAGCTTAACGGCTAACTATGGCTACGCCTTC | CASSLTANYGYAF
14 | once | TRBJ2-7 | TRBV6-6 | . | TGTGCCAGCAGAGAGGGACACGGCAAACCCGAGCAGTACTTC | CASREGHGKPEQYF
15 | . | TRBJ1-4 | TRBV11-2 | . | TGTGCCAGCAGCTCATACGTGTTCGCTAATGAAAAACTGTTTTTT | CASSSYVFANEKLFF
13 | . | TRBJ2-3 | TRBV29-1 | . | TGCAGCGTCACATATCTCATCGCGGATATGCAGTATTTT | CSVTYLIADMQYF
17 | . | TRBJ2-6 | TRBV6-1 | . | TGTGCCAGCAGTGAAGGACAGGCCTTGGGCGGGGCCAACGTCCTGATTTTC | CASSEGQALGGANVLIF
15 | . | TRBJ1-6 | TRBV6-5 | . | TGTGCAGCAGTTCGGGTGGGGGGGAATAATTCACCCCTCCACTTT | CAAVRVGGNNSPLHF
12 | . | TRBJ2-1 | TRBV6-1 | . | TGTGCCAGCAGTAAACGTGAGATAAAGCAGTTCTTC | CASSKREIKQFF
16 | . | TRBJ2-1 | TRBV10-1 | . | TGCGCCAGCAGTGAGTTGAGAGCCGGGAGAAACAATGAGCAGTTCTTC | CASSELRAGRNNEQFF
14 | many | TRBJ1-1 | TRBV6-6 | TRBD1 | TGTGCCAGCAGTTGGGGGACAGCGAACACTGAAGCTTTCTTT | CASSWGTANTEAFF
19 | many | TRBJ2-2 | TRBV7-9 | TRBD2 | TGTGCCAGCAGCCCTCGGACGGGACTAGCGGGAGGGCAATCCGGGGAGCTGTTTTTT | CASSPRTGLAGGQSGELFF
15 | many | TRBJ1-4 | TRBV5-1 | . | TGCGCCAGCAGCTTCGGCCAATCGGCTAATGAAAAACTGTTTTTT | CASSFGQSANEKLFF
13 | few | TRBJ2-7 | TRBV11-2 | . | TGTGCCAGCGACGCATCGGTAACCTACGGGCAGTACTTC | CASDASVTYGQYF
17 | . | TRBJ2-1 | TRBV11-2 | TRBD1 | TGTGCCAGCAGCTTACTTCCACAGGGGGGAGCCGGGTGTGAGCAGTCCTTC | CASSLLPQGGAGCEQSF
13 | . | TRBJ2-1 | TRBV5-1 | . | TGCTCCAGCAGCTTGGCCCCGGGCGGGGAGCAGTTCTTC | CSSSLAPGGEQFF
13 | . | TRBJ2-5 | TRBV12-3/TRBV12-4 | . | TGCGCCAGCAGTTTAACAGTTGGGGGGACCAAGTACTTC | CASSLTVGGTKYF
18 | . | TRBJ2-7 | TRBV7-9 | TRBD2 | TGTGGCAGCAGCGGCGGGACTAGCGGGAACCAGCGCCCCTACGAGCAGTACTTC | CGSSGGTSGNQRPYEQYF
17 | few | TRBJ2-5 | TRBV6-2/TRBV6-3 | TRBD2 | TGTGCCAGTAGTTCAAAAGTAACGGGAGGGCCGGGTGAGACCCAGTACTTC | CASSSKVTGGPGETQYF
17 | . | TRBJ1-5 | TRBV4-1 | . | TGCGCCAGCAGCCAACATTCGAACCCTTATAGCAATCAGCCCCAGCATTTT | CASSQHSNPYSNQPQHF
16 | . | TRBJ2-1 | TRBV11-3 | TRBD2 | TGTGCCAGCAGTTCGGGACTAGCGGGAGGTGGGAATGAGCAGTTCTTC | CASSSGLAGGGNEQFF
15 | . | TRBJ2-3 | TRBV4-3 | . | TGCGCCAGCAGCCAAGGAGTCGCCTTAACTGATACGCAGTATTTT | CASSQGVALTDTQYF
14 | . | TRBJ1-5 | TRBV6-2/TRBV6-3 | . | TGCGCCAGCAGTTACTCGGCAGCAATACAGCCCCAGCATTTT | CASSYSAAIQPQHF
14 | . | TRBJ1-2 | TRBV4-1 | TRBD1 | TGCGTCAGCAGCCTAGGGGACAGGATCTATGGCCACACCTTC | CVSSLGDRIYGHTF
15 | . | TRBJ1-5 | TRBV6-1 | . | TGTGCCAGCAGTGAAATCCCCTATAGCAATCGGCCCCAACATTTT | CASSEIPYSNRPQHF
11 | few | TRBJ2-1 | TRBV6-5 | TRBD2 | TGTGCCATCGGGAGGGGGACTAGTCAGTTCTTC | CAIGRGTSQFF
13 | . | TRBJ2-2 | TRBV13 | . | TGTGCCTGCAGCCCCGGGCTCTCCGGGGAGCTGTTTTTT | CACSPGLSGELFF
16 | . | TRBJ2-1 | TRBV11-2 | . | TGTGCCAGGAGCTTAGAGCTCCAAGCAGGAATGAATGAGCAGCTCTTC | CARSLELQAGMNEQLF
18 | . | TRBJ2-3 | TRBV4-2 | TRBD2 | TGTGCCAGCAGCCTAGTGGCGCTTCTAGCGGGAGCGACAGATACGCAGTGCTTT | CASSLVALLAGATDTQCF
13 | . | TRBJ2-3 | TRBV29-1 | TRBD2 | TGCGGACTAGCGGGATTGGGCACAGATACGCAGTATTTT | CGLAGLGTDTQYF
15 | . | TRBJ2-1 | TRBV5-1 | TRBD2 | TGCGCCAGCAGCTTGTGGCTAGCGGAATACTATGAGCAATTCTTC | CASSLWLAEYYEQFF
16 | many | TRBJ2-2 | TRBV14 | . | TGTGCCAGCAGCCACAGAAGGACGGGACTCACCGGGGAGCTGTTTTTT | CASSHRRTGLTGELFF
14 | . | TRBJ2-7 | TRBV11-2 | . | TGTGTCAACAGCTCTCGGACAGAGGGCTACGAGCAGTACTTC | CVNSSRTEGYEQYF
16 | . | TRBJ2-7 | TRBV11-2 | TRBD1 | TGTGCCAGCAGTTTCATACAGGGGGACATACATAGCGAGCAGTACTTC | CASSFIQGDIHSEQYF
13 | . | TRBJ2-1 | TRBV11-3 | . | TGTGCCAGCAGCTTTGGGCCTGTGAATGAGCAATTTTTC | CASSFGPVNEQFF
14 | . | TRBJ2-1 | TRBV29-1 | . | TGCGGCGTTCCTAGGACAGGAGGGTTTAATGAGAAGTTCTTC | CGVPRTGGFNEKFF
17 | . | TRBJ2-7 | TRBV13 | . | TGTGCCAGCAGCCTACAACTTAGCTGGAGGACGGCCTACGAGCAGTATTTC | CASSLQLSWRTAYEQYF
14 | . | TRBJ2-1 | TRBV4-3 | . | TGCGCCAGCAGCCAAGTACCGGGACCCCATGAGCAGTCCTTC | CASSQVPGPHEQSF
15 | few | TRBJ1-5 | TRBV7-2 | . | TGTGCCAGCAGCTTAGTCCAGGGTAGCAATCAGCCCCAGCATTTT | CASSLVQGSNQPQHF
15 | medium-sized | TRBJ2-5 | TRBV15 | TRBD1 | TGTGCCACCAGCAACTGGACAGGGGGTGAAGAGACCCAGTACTTC | CATSNWTGGEETQYF